The sequence of this T cell receptor (beta chain) was determined in a study of T cell repertoires in cytomegalovirus infection. Study-level findings and limits: The study found HLA-C-restricted CMV-specific TCR beta clonotypes dominating the ex vivo response.

This CDR3 has 19 amino acids. Germline CDR1 SGDLS, CDR2 YYNGEE. Germline trimming cut 0 bases from V and 2 bases from J; bases unmatched to any gene: 8. Via MiXCR, TCRdb re-called the reads, giving one row per CDR3 protein. Of about 680,000 distinct CDR3 sequences listed, around 24% are singletons. Concerning this clonotype itself: What it recognizes is unknown.

V usage is TRBV9 and J usage is TRBJ2-2; 12 positions agree with TRBD2. The receptor comes from a human donor in good health (CMV status not recorded). Some clones in this sample may be carry-over from other donors' samples. Sequencing was done on a sample of CD8+ T cells from PBMCs. The chain's CDR3 is CASSVVRLAGVLNTGELFF. In DNA, the CDR3 is TGTGCCAGCAGCGTAGTTAGACTAGCGGGGGTCTTAAACACCGGGGAGCTGTTTTTT.